The rows below give T cell receptor beta chains drawn from one sample of a study of Ad26.COV2.S vaccination and SARS-CoV-2 variants. Profiling relied on immunoSEQ multiplex PCR, and the TCRdb table lists in-frame clones only, not all of them. The sample consists of roughly 350,000 clones, more than 75% of them appearing once. Here the sequenced sample was peripheral blood, taken in a trial of Ad26.COV2.S vaccine versus placebo. Every receptor here comes from a person between 18 and 59 years old who received the Ad26.COV2.S COVID-19 vaccine or a placebo. Both conserved end residues are part of each CDR3. D genes are given only for firm matches. The size entry is marked missing in some rows and otherwise reads once, few, many or a size class.

TRBV3-1/TRBV3-2,NA,TRBJ2-7,NA,CASSQDVPHEQYF,TGTGCCAGCAGCCAAGATGTGCCGCACGAGCAGTACTTC
TRBV7-2,NA,TRBJ1-1,NA,CASSSTFDRHTEAFF,TGTGCCAGCAGCTCTACCTTCGACAGACACACTGAAGCTTTCTTT
TRBV6-2/TRBV6-3,NA,TRBJ2-5,NA,CASSPKETQYF,TGTGCCAGCAGCCCGAAAGAGACCCAGTACTTC
TRBV6-5,NA,TRBJ2-3,NA,CASKGYVADTQYF,TGTGCCAGCAAGGGTTACGTCGCAGATACGCAGTATTTT
TRBV29-1,NA,TRBJ1-3,NA,CSVLLKIHSGNTIYF,TGCAGCGTACTCTTGAAGATTCACTCTGGAAACACCATATATTTT
TRBV5-1,NA,TRBJ2-1,TRBD2,CASMRRGGMDEQFF,TGCGCCAGCATGCGGCGGGGGGGCATGGATGAGCAGTTCTTC
TRBV10-3,NA,TRBJ2-3,TRBD2,CAISDRGGETDTQYF,TGTGCCATCAGTGACCGCGGGGGGGAGACAGATACGCAGTATTTT
TRBV2,few,TRBJ2-7,NA,CASRPPRVESEQYF,TGTGCCAGCAGGCCCCCGAGGGTCGAGAGCGAGCAGTACTTC
TRBV7-6,NA,TRBJ2-6,NA,CASSFAGANVLTF,TGTGCCAGCAGCTTCGCAGGGGCCAACGTCCTGACTTTC
TRBV14,NA,TRBJ2-5,NA,CASSHGLVDQYF,TGTGCCAGCAGTCATGGGCTGGTCGACCAGTACTTC
TRBV7-8,NA,TRBJ2-4,NA,CASSAPGGLGTKNIQYF,TGTGCCAGCAGCGCCCCCGGGGGGCTGGGAACCAAAAACATTCAGTACTTC
TRBV29-1,NA,TRBJ1-1,TRBD1,CSASTGNTEAFF,TGCAGCGCCTCGACAGGGAATACTGAAGCTTTCTTT
TRBV12-5,NA,TRBJ1-1,NA,CASGLVLDPGAFF,TGTGCTAGTGGTTTGGTACTTGACCCGGGCGCTTTCTTT
TRBV4-1,NA,TRBJ1-3,NA,CASSQTGRTGNTIYF,TGCGCCAGCAGCCAAACCGGGAGGACTGGAAACACCATATATTTT
TRBV10-3,NA,TRBJ1-6,TRBD1,CAISLDRVDSPLHF,TGTGCCATCAGCCTTGACAGGGTGGATTCACCCCTCCACTTT
TRBV12-3/TRBV12-4,NA,TRBJ1-2,NA,CASSSRGYTF,TGTGCCAGCAGTTCCCGTGGCTACACCTTC
TRBV30,NA,TRBJ2-3,TRBD2,CAWSRIRTSGYTDTQYF,TGTGCCTGGAGTAGAATCCGGACTAGCGGGTACACAGATACGCAGTATTTT
TRBV7-8,NA,TRBJ1-5,NA,CASSLVLGGQPQHF,TGTGCCAGCAGCTTAGTATTGGGGGGTCAGCCCCAGCATTTT
TRBV30,NA,TRBJ2-3,NA,CAWSAGDSSTDTQYF,TGTGCCTGGAGTGCAGGGGACTCCAGCACAGATACGCAGTATTTT
TRBV19,NA,TRBJ1-1,NA,CASRGGNTEAFF,TGTGCCTCTCGGGGGGGGAACACTGAAGCTTTCTTT
TRBV9,once,TRBJ2-3,TRBD2,CASSVATGLADIRDTQYF,TGTGCCAGCAGCGTAGCTACGGGACTAGCGGATATAAGAGATACGCAGTATTTT
TRBV7-2,NA,TRBJ2-1,NA,CASSLERAGQFF,TGTGCCAGCAGCTTAGAGCGGGCAGGGCAGTTCTTC
TRBV2,NA,TRBJ2-7,TRBD2,CARGTSGGNPLDEQYF,TGTGCCAGAGGGACTAGCGGGGGGAACCCCCTAGACGAGCAGTACTTC
TRBV5-1,NA,TRBJ2-7,TRBD1,CASRLTPGTGRYEQYF,TGCGCCAGCAGACTGACCCCCGGGACAGGGAGGTACGAGCAGTACTTC
TRBV9,few,TRBJ1-1,TRBD1,CASSVEQGSEAFF,TGTGCCAGCAGCGTAGAACAGGGGAGTGAAGCTTTCTTT
TRBV9,NA,TRBJ2-7,NA,CASSVENTPYEQYF,TGTGCCAGCAGCGTAGAGAACACCCCCTACGAGCAGTACTTC
TRBV9,NA,TRBJ2-7,TRBD2,CASSVGGASGVTYEQYF,TGTGCCAGCAGCGTAGGGGGGGCTAGCGGGGTAACCTACGAGCAGTACTTC
TRBV5-8,NA,TRBJ1-1,TRBD1,CASSITGGTEAFF,TGTGCCAGCAGTATCACAGGGGGCACTGAAGCTTTCTTT
TRBV12-3/TRBV12-4,NA,TRBJ1-1,TRBD1,CASRGQGFTEAFF,TGTGCCAGCAGGGGACAGGGATTCACTGAAGCTTTCTTT
TRBV5-4,NA,TRBJ1-1,NA,CASGLGLISNTEAFF,TGTGCCAGCGGGCTGGGGCTGATTTCGAACACTGAAGCTTTCTTT
TRBV5-1,once,TRBJ1-4,TRBD1,CASSGGGNEKLFF,TGCGCCAGCAGCGGAGGGGGCAATGAAAAACTGTTTTTT
TRBV18,NA,TRBJ2-4,NA,CASSLRRGDIQYF,TGTGCCAGCTCACTAAGAAGGGGGGACATTCAGTACTTC
TRBV12-3/TRBV12-4,NA,TRBJ2-1,NA,CASSLLGNEQFF,TGTGCCAGCAGTTTACTTGGGAATGAGCAGTTCTTC
TRBV7-3,NA,TRBJ1-5,NA,CASSLTWGQPQHF,TGTGCCAGCAGCTTAACGTGGGGCCAGCCCCAGCATTTT
TRBV5-1,few,TRBJ1-4,TRBD1,CASSPRDSLNEKLFF,TGCGCCAGCAGCCCCCGGGACAGCCTTAATGAAAAACTGTTTTTT
TRBV5-1,NA,TRBJ2-2,NA,CASSLGTYTGELFF,TGCGCCAGCAGCTTGGGGACCTACACCGGGGAGCTGTTTTTT
TRBV12-5,NA,TRBJ1-5,NA,CASVRLQKNQPQHF,TGTGCTAGTGTCCGTTTACAGAAAAATCAGCCCCAGCATTTT
TRBV2,NA,TRBJ2-3,TRBD2,CASLAGVTSTDTQYF,TGTGCCAGCCTAGCGGGGGTCACTAGCACAGATACGCAGTATTTT
TRBV4-2,NA,TRBJ1-2,NA,CASSQGGQSSYGYTF,TGTGCCAGCAGCCAGGGAGGACAGTCTTCCTATGGCTACACCTTC
TRBV4-2,NA,TRBJ2-7,TRBD2,CASSQDKGGSYEQYF,TGTGCCAGCAGCCAAGATAAGGGAGGGTCGTACGAGCAGTACTTC
TRBV12-5,NA,TRBJ1-5,TRBD1,CASGPGQLSNQPQHF,TGTGCTAGTGGTCCGGGACAGCTTAGCAATCAGCCCCAGCATTTT
TRBV7-2,NA,TRBJ1-1,NA,CASSLEPGGEAFF,TGTGCCAGCAGCTTAGAGCCGGGAGGGGAAGCTTTCTTT
TRBV7-6,once,TRBJ1-6,NA,CASSSGGGADYNSPLHF,TGTGCCAGCAGCTCCGGAGGGGGAGCCGACTATAATTCACCCCTCCACTTT
TRBV2,NA,TRBJ2-1,NA,CASREDSNNEQFF,TGTGCCAGCAGGGAAGATTCGAACAATGAGCAGTTCTTC
TRBV30,NA,TRBJ1-1,NA,CAGRLDAGAEAFF,TGTGCCGGGCGGTTGGACGCTGGAGCTGAAGCTTTCTTT
TRBV7-9,NA,TRBJ2-1,NA,CASSPPVRGPSYNEQFF,TGTGCCAGCAGCCCCCCCGTCCGGGGACCCTCCTACAATGAGCAGTTCTTC
TRBV14,NA,TRBJ2-7,TRBD2,CASSQTSGTQYEQYF,TGTGCCAGCAGCCAAACTAGCGGGACCCAGTACGAGCAGTACTTC
TRBV12-3/TRBV12-4,NA,TRBJ1-2,TRBD1,CASSEGQYGYTF,TGTGCCAGCAGTGAGGGACAGTATGGCTACACCTTC
TRBV29-1,once,TRBJ2-5,TRBD1,CSAGARQGRTLLYQETQYF,TGCAGCGCTGGTGCCCGACAGGGGAGGACCCTTCTGTACCAAGAGACCCAGTACTTC
TRBV27,NA,TRBJ2-6,NA,CASSSLLSGANVLTF,TGTGCCAGCAGTTCACTGCTCTCTGGGGCCAACGTCCTGACTTTC
TRBV7-9,NA,TRBJ2-7,TRBD2,CASTHSGVASYEQYF,TGTGCCAGCACCCATAGCGGGGTTGCCTCCTACGAGCAGTACTTC
TRBV11-2,NA,TRBJ2-7,TRBD1,CASSYRPPRRQGPNYEQYF,TGTGCCAGCAGCTATAGGCCCCCTCGGAGACAGGGCCCCAACTACGAGCAGTACTTC
TRBV6-1,few,TRBJ1-6,NA,CASSEDREAPLHF,TGTGCCAGCAGTGAAGACAGGGAGGCACCCCTCCACTTT
TRBV4-1,once,TRBJ1-6,NA,CASSPKGDSSPLHF,TGCGCCAGCAGCCCTAAGGGGGATAGTTCACCCCTCCACTTT
TRBV5-1,NA,TRBJ2-7,NA,CASSVRAQSGEQYF,TGCGCCAGCAGCGTCCGGGCTCAGTCAGGGGAGCAGTACTTC
TRBV7-9,NA,TRBJ1-2,NA,CASSLGSGRADYGYTF,TGTGCCAGCAGCTTAGGTTCGGGCAGGGCGGACTATGGCTACACCTTC
TRBV15,NA,TRBJ1-5,TRBD1,CATSGDRSGQPQHF,TGTGCCACCAGCGGGGACAGGAGCGGTCAGCCCCAGCATTTT
TRBV6-4,NA,TRBJ2-2,NA,CASSDSITGELFF,TGTGCCAGCAGTGACTCGATTACCGGGGAGCTGTTTTTT